Described below is a single T cell receptor beta chain sequence and its context. No antigen is known for it. The data derive from a study of radiotherapy plus CTLA-4 blockade in lung cancer. Whole-study results and caveats: Reports state that early shifts in blood T cell clones, with interferon-beta, best predicted response.

Method: immunoSEQ multiplex PCR; TCRdb's copy keeps in-frame clones and lacks some. The sample yields more than 75,000 clones, approximately 79% seen once. CDR1 is MNHEY and CDR2 is SVGAGI in the germline V gene. The CDR3 contains 14 residues. Unmatched junction bases numbered 2, after V lost 6 bases and J lost 1 base. The chain combines TRBV6-5 with TRBJ1-5, with 8 bases lining up with TRBD1. The source of this sequence is a human donor with non-small cell lung cancer that progressed on radiotherapy plus ipilimumab. The specimen comprised peripheral blood, sampled from a patient treated with radiotherapy plus ipilimumab. The CDR3: CASSRDRSNQPQHF. Here the CDR3 DNA reads TGTGCCAGCAGCAGGGACAGGAGCAATCAGCCCCAGCATTTT.